This TCR beta chain was retrieved from a study of T cell responses to AZD1222 COVID-19 vaccine. Data came from immunoSEQ multiplex PCR; TCRdb stores just in-frame clones and leaves some out. This sample yields 60,000 to 70,000 clones, of which 75% to 85% are seen a single time; around 5.4% belongs to the top ten. Germline CDR1 SGHNT, CDR2 YENEEA. CDR3 length: 14 amino acids. V lost 8 bases to trimming and J lost 0 bases, with 11 bases between them. The sequenced sample was peripheral blood, obtained on day 0 of AZD1222 vaccination. This receptor was identified in an adult in good health. The genes are TRBV11-3 and TRBJ1-3; possibly TRBD1 for D (5 bases). CDR3 coding DNA: TGTGCCAGCGGAGACAGAAGCTCTGGAAACACCATATATTTT. Its translation is CASGDRSSGNTIYF.